A single sample is the source of the 14 T cell receptor beta chains below, sequenced in a study of cytomegalovirus exposure and HLA in healthy donors. PCR used 60 Vbeta primers and 13 Jbeta primers. Only in-frame clones appear in the TCRdb table, and some are missing; sequencing was by immunoSEQ multiplex PCR. The sample records around 190,000 clones, roughly 85% being singletons. Sequencing input: PBMCs. The receptors here all came from a woman in her forties or fifties in good health and CMV-seronegative.

This clone occurred once. The CDR3 here is CASGAGTGNQPQHF. The CDR3 nucleotides read TGTGCCAGTGGGGCCGGGACAGGGAATCAGCCCCAGCATTTT. The chain uses TRBV6-4 and TRBJ1-5; TRBD1 matches 9 bases. The V and J ends lost 9 bases and 4 bases, in that order; junction bases with no gene match: 7. The CDR3 runs 14 residues. Germline CDR1 and CDR2: MRHNA and SNTAGT.

The chain is built from TRBV6-5 and TRBJ1-6, with TRBD1 matching over 9 bases. Trimming cost V 0 bases and J 9 bases; bases outside gene matches: 6. Germline CDR1 reads MNHEY; CDR2 reads SVGAGI. The CDR3 contains 16 residues. The CDR3 loop reads CASSYSGGDRASPLHF. The CDR3 region has the DNA TGTGCCAGCAGTTACTCAGGGGGGGACAGGGCTTCACCCCTCCACTTT.

Note on this clone: One end of the junction varies from germline; a read error may be responsible. V gene TRBV28 combines with J gene TRBJ1-5; a weak D match, TRBD1 (5 bases). This CDR3 comprises 11 residues. Germline-derived CDR1 and CDR2 are MDHEN and SYDVKM. CDR3 nucleotides: TGTGCCACCTCAGGGTCTCAGCTCCAGCATTTT. Residues: CATSGSQLQHF.

V usage is TRBV6-4 and J usage is TRBJ2-3; 9 bases line up with TRBD2. The CDR3 has 16 amino acids. CDR1 and CDR2 from the germline V gene are MRHNA and SNTAGT. V dropped 0 bases and J dropped 2; count of bases not matched to a gene: 3. The DNA of the CDR3 is TGTGCCAGCAGTGACTCAGCGGGAGGACACACAGATACGCAGTATTTT. Translating it yields CASSDSAGGHTDTQYF.

The chain carries TRBV25-1 and TRBJ2-5; the match to TRBD1 covers 8 bases. This CDR3 comprises 16 residues. V gave up 5 bases and J gave up 4 bases; unmatched junction bases: 12. Germline values: CDR1 MGHDK, CDR2 SYGVNS. CDR3 bases: TGTGCCAGCAGTTCCCTCCGCAGGACAGGGATAGAGACCCAGTACTTC. This codes for CASSSLRRTGIETQYF.

This clone was seen more than once but under ten times. V gene TRBV25-1 combines with J gene TRBJ2-7; D unclear. The CDR3 has 12 residues. V gave up 7 bases and J gave up 0 bases, with 7 bases separating them. Per germline, CDR1 MGHDK and CDR2 SYGVNS. In nucleotides, the CDR3 is TGTGCCAGCAAAAGTAGCTCCTACGAGCAGTACTTC. Residues: CASKSSSYEQYF.

The chain links TRBV5-4 to TRBJ2-5; D possibly corresponds to TRBD2 (7 bases). The CDR3 is made up of 16 amino acids. The V end was cut by 0 bases, the J end by 5 bases, with 17 bases between. Germline V lookup: CDR1 SGHNT, CDR2 YYREEE (reference sequence). CDR3 sequence reads: CASSLAGGGRGETQYF. In nucleotides, the CDR3 is TGTGCCAGCAGCTTGGCCGGGGGCGGGAGAGGCGAGACCCAGTACTTC. Combining the CDR3 with reference TRBV5-4 and TRBJ2-5 gives the whole variable domain ETGVTQSPTHLIKTRGQQVTLRCSSQSGHNTVSWYQQALGQGPQFIFQYYREEENGRGNFPPRFSGLQFPNYSSELNVNALELDDSALYLCASSLAGGGRGETQYFGPGTRLLVL.

This chain's CDR3 is CASSRDSITYEQYF. The CDR3 coding sequence is TGTGCCAGCAGCCGTGACAGTATCACCTACGAGCAGTACTTC. V and J are TRBV5-5 and TRBJ2-7; D is possibly TRBD1 (5 bases). V was trimmed by 4 bases and J by 2 bases, leaving 13 bases between them. The CDR3 is 14 residues long. CDR1 is SGHKS, CDR2 YYEKEE, per germline (reference sequence).

The genes are TRBV19 and TRBJ2-5, with a weak D call TRBD2 (6 bases). The DNA end is a closer match to TRBJ2-7, so the J assignment may be wrong. Per germline, CDR1 LNHDA and CDR2 SQIVND (reference sequence). The CDR3 covers 15 residues. DNA of the CDR3: TGTGCCAGTAGACTAGGGGCGGGGAGCTCCTACGAGCAGTACTTC. Translating it yields CASRLGAGSSYEQYF.

The V and J genes are TRBV13 and TRBJ2-2; 7 nucleotides line up with TRBD2. V trimming: 3 bases; J trimming: 5 bases; junction bases outside the gene matches: 6. Germline V gives CDR1 PRHDT, CDR2 FYEKMQ (reference sequence). The CDR3 is 15 residues long. CDR3 amino acids: CASSFGGRNTGELFF. The CDR3 region has the DNA TGTGCCAGCAGCTTTGGCGGGAGAAATACCGGGGAGCTGTTTTTT.

The chain has TRBV29-1 and TRBJ2-2; no clear D. V gave up 7 bases and J gave up 1 base, with 7 bases separating them. Germline V gene data show CDR1 as SQVTM and CDR2 as ANQGSEA. The CDR3 spans 12 residues. The CDR3 nucleotides read TGCAGCGCCTTCGGGAACACCGGGGAGCTGTTTTTT. Translated, it gives CSAFGNTGELFF.

The V and J genes are TRBV19 and TRBJ2-7; 7 bases map to TRBD1. Trimming at V came to 5 bases and at J to 3 bases, leaving 10 bases not matched to a gene. Germline V gene sequence: CDR1 LNHDA, CDR2 SQIVND (reference sequence). This CDR3 region has 15 residues. The CDR3 reads CASSPGTVPVYEQYF. CDR3 DNA: TGTGCCAGTAGTCCCGGGACAGTACCGGTCTACGAGCAGTACTTC.

The DNA of the CDR3 is TGTGCCAGCTCTGAGGCCTTCTACGAGCAGTACTTC. This translates into CASSEAFYEQYF. The rearrangement joins TRBV18 to TRBJ2-7; D gene ambiguous. Germline values: CDR1 KGHSH, CDR2 LQKENI. V was shortened by 6 bases and J by 3 bases, with 9 bases between the two germline ends. This CDR3 has 12 amino acids.

The V and J genes are TRBV10-3 and TRBJ2-5, with 9 bases aligning to TRBD2. The length of the CDR3 is 18 residues. In germline, CDR1 is ENHRY, CDR2 SYGVKD. With V trimmed by 2 bases and J by 4 bases, 14 bases remained unmatched. The CDR3 sequence: CAISEKMVSGRIGETQYF. DNA of the CDR3: TGTGCCATCAGTGAGAAAATGGTTAGCGGGAGAATAGGAGAGACCCAGTACTTC.